The 9 T cell receptor beta chains listed next were all sequenced from one sample in a study of CD8 T cells in Susac syndrome (dated by TCRdb to about 2019). Library creation used the immunoSEQ multiplex PCR assay. RNA was extracted using the RNeasy kit, and roughly 0.45 to 1 microgram was reverse transcribed with random hexamers. The raw public reads went through TCRdb reprocessing: fastp at Q25, MiXCR clone calling, in-frame beta chains kept. Entries that share a CDR3 protein sequence are merged under the most common genes and DNA. Here the sample has 78,000 or so distinct CDR3 sequences; less than 95% occur a single time. About 0.4% of the sample goes to the ten largest clones. The material sequenced was CD8+ T cells from PBMCs. These TCRs come from a human donor with multiple sclerosis.

V usage is TRBV3-1 and J usage is TRBJ2-5, with D unclear. CDR1 and CDR2 (germline): LGHDT, YNNKEL (reference sequence). Trimming shortened V by 4 bases and J by 4 bases, and 16 bases separated the two germline ends. CDR3 length: 15 amino acids. CDR3 bases: TGTGCCAGCAGCCTCGAGTCAGAAGAAAGAGAGACCCAGTACTTC. Amino acid sequence: CASSLESEERETQYF.

This sequence joins TRBV12-3 or TRBV12-4 and TRBJ2-1; D is unresolved. The germline V and J ends were trimmed by 5 bases and 5 bases, with 10 bases remaining between them. The CDR3 totals 13 residues. The CDR3 region is CASSREPDNEQFF. CDR3 DNA sequence: TGTGCCAGCAGTAGGGAACCCGACAATGAGCAGTTCTTC.

The V call is TRBV6-2 or TRBV6-3, the J call TRBJ2-7, with 8 nucleotides matching TRBD2. The CDR3 contains 14 residues. Looked up from germline, CDR1 is MNHEY and CDR2 is SVGEGT. The junction had 12 bases not matched to a gene; V was cut back by 6 bases and J by 8 bases. The DNA for the CDR3 is TGTGCCAGCAGCGTCCCCGGGACTAGTTTGAAGCAGTACTTC. Its translation: CASSVPGTSLKQYF.

This clonotype was seen only once. V and J are TRBV20-1 and TRBJ2-1; maybe TRBD2 (5 bases). CDR3 size: 16 residues. Trimming took 4 bases from V and 0 from J, leaving 16 bases between them. Germline assignment: CDR1 DFQATT and CDR2 SNEGSKA (reference sequence). The CDR3: CSAKGGRWSSYNEQFF. For the CDR3, the DNA is TGCAGTGCTAAAGGCGGGCGCTGGAGCTCCTACAATGAGCAGTTCTTC.

The V and J genes are TRBV12-3 or TRBV12-4 and TRBJ2-3; D is perhaps TRBD1 (5 bases). The CDR3 runs to 14 residues. V lost 5 bases to trimming and J lost 0 bases, with 9 bases between them. This CDR3 reads CASSTTASTDTQYF. CDR3 coding DNA: TGTGCCAGCAGTACGACAGCTAGCACAGATACGCAGTATTTT.

The V call is TRBV28, the J call TRBJ1-5; D is undetermined. Trimming removed 3 bases at V and 0 bases at J, with 3 bases between. The CDR3 consists of 13 residues. CDR1 is MDHEN, CDR2 SYDVKM, per germline. CDR3 amino acids: CASSFNSNQPQHF. CDR3 nucleotides: TGTGCCAGCAGTTTTAATAGCAATCAGCCCCAGCATTTT.

V and J are TRBV4-1 and TRBJ2-5; D unresolved. V lost 4 bases and J 2 bases, leaving 14 bases between the germline ends. Germline CDR1 MGHRA, CDR2 YSYEKL. CDR3 length: 15 residues. The CDR3 reads CASSRSAQRQETQYF. In DNA, the CDR3 is TGCGCCAGCAGCCGCTCCGCGCAGAGGCAAGAGACCCAGTACTTC.

CDR3 DNA: TGTGCCAGCAGTTTATCGTTCGCGACTAGCGGGAGAACAGATACGCAGTATTTT. It specifies CASSLSFATSGRTDTQYF. The rearrangement links TRBV27 to TRBJ2-3; TRBD2 matches 12 bases. Unmatched junction bases numbered 7, after V lost 0 bases and J lost 3 bases. The CDR3 contains 18 residues. From germline, CDR1 is MNHEY and CDR2 SMNVEV (reference sequence).

This sequence joins TRBV3-1 and TRBJ2-7; maybe TRBD2 (6 bases). CDR1 LGHDT and CDR2 YNNKEL come from the germline V gene (reference sequence). The CDR3 extends over 14 amino acids. Trimming shortened V by 1 base and J by 3 bases, and 10 bases separated the two germline ends. The CDR3 sequence is CASSQGERVYEQYF. The CDR3 nucleotides read TGTGCCAGCAGCCAAGGAGAGCGGGTCTACGAGCAGTACTTC.